Listed here are 28 T cell receptor beta chains from one sample, sequenced in a study of early stage breast cancer tumors. Repertoires were generated with immunoSEQ multiplex PCR, while TCRdb's copy carries only in-frame clones and drops some. Of fewer than 75,000 clones in the sample, roughly 80% are singletons; the top ten hold less than 4%. The sample comprised blood. The receptors shown here come from a person aged 30 to 40 with breast cancer.

This clone was counted only a few times. The chain carries TRBV4-1 and TRBJ1-5; D gene unclear. There are 14 residues in the CDR3. The germline gives CDR1 MGHRA, CDR2 YSYEKL. V was cut by 2 bases and J by 0 bases, with 5 bases left in between. The CDR3: CASSQPGSNQPQHF. In DNA, the CDR3 is TGCGCCAGCAGCCAACCGGGTAGCAATCAGCCCCAGCATTTT.

This clone was observed once. This sequence joins TRBV7-2 and TRBJ2-1; TRBD2 might be the D (6 bases). The CDR3 is made up of 14 amino acids. The V end was cut by 5 bases, the J end by 4 bases, with 12 bases between. Germline V gene lookup returns CDR1 SGHTA and CDR2 FQGNSA. CDR3 DNA: TGTGCCAGCAGCCCGGGACTGCTATACAATGAGCAGTTCTTC. This gives the protein CASSPGLLYNEQFF.

The rearrangement uses TRBV7-6 and TRBJ2-7; possible D gene TRBD2, 6 bases. V was trimmed by 0 bases and J by 2 bases, leaving 14 bases between them. Germline CDR1 reads SGHVS; CDR2 reads FNYEAQ. The CDR3 loop spans 16 amino acids. The CDR3 region is CASSLAAQGLPYEQYF. The DNA of the CDR3 is TGTGCCAGCAGCTTAGCCGCCCAGGGACTTCCCTACGAGCAGTACTTC.

The chain combines TRBV23-1 with TRBJ2-1; 7 bases are a match to TRBD1. TRBV23-1 is an open reading frame, and its role is uncertain. V was pared by 1 base and J by 4 bases, with 1 base of the junction left unmatched. CDR3 length: 14 amino acids. CDR3 amino acids: CASSQWDSYNEQFF. CDR3 bases: TGCGCCAGCAGTCAATGGGACAGTTACAATGAGCAGTTCTTC.

This clone has only a few counts. The chain uses TRBV29-1 and TRBJ1-5; 8 positions agree with TRBD1. Germline V lookup: CDR1 SQVTM, CDR2 ANQGSEA. V dropped 6 bases and J dropped 1; count of bases not matched to a gene: 8. This CDR3 region has 15 residues. The CDR3 protein is CSVGQGLSSNQPQHF. The CDR3 nucleotides are TGCAGCGTCGGACAGGGTCTTTCGAGCAATCAGCCCCAGCATTTT.

This chain uses TRBV12-5 with TRBJ1-1; TRBD1 is a possible D gene (6 bases). This CDR3 contains 20 residues. Germline V lookup: CDR1 LGHNT, CDR2 FRNRAP. V dropped 0 bases and J dropped 4 bases, with 27 bases sitting between them. The CDR3 sequence: CASGLVSPGGWVNKGTEAFF. Here the CDR3 DNA reads TGTGCTAGTGGTTTGGTATCCCCCGGGGGCTGGGTTAACAAGGGCACTGAAGCTTTCTTT. Full variable domain (remainder filled in from reference TRBV12-5 and TRBJ1-1): DARVTQTPRHKVTEMGQEVTMRCQPILGHNTVFWYRQTMMQGLELLAYFRNRAPLDDSGMPKDRFSAEMPDATLATLKIQPSEPRDSAVYFCASGLVSPGGWVNKGTEAFFGQGTRLTVV.

This clone has only one observation. The chain carries TRBV5-1 and TRBJ1-1; 7 bases are a match to TRBD1. CDR1 and CDR2 (germline): SGHRS, YFSETQ. This CDR3 is 15 amino acids long. Trimming cost V 2 bases and J 2 bases; bases outside gene matches: 6. CDR3 nucleotide sequence: TGCGCCAGCAGCTTTAGGGACAGAGGAAACACTGAAGCTTTCTTT. It encodes CASSFRDRGNTEAFF.

This chain links TRBV10-1 with TRBJ2-5; 8 bases are shared with TRBD2. Germline lookup yields CDR1 WNHNN and CDR2 SYGVQD (reference sequence). V lost 3 bases to trimming and J lost 5 bases; unmatched junction nucleotides: 8. The CDR3 runs 15 residues. The CDR3 region has the DNA TGCGCCAGCAGTGACCCTACTAGCGGCAGTGAGACCCAGTACTTC. This codes for CASSDPTSGSETQYF.

The chain has TRBV9 and TRBJ2-3; TRBD1 aligns across 8 bases. In germline, CDR1 is SGDLS, CDR2 YYNGEE. V lost 5 bases to trimming and J lost 9 bases; unmatched junction nucleotides: 5. The CDR3 has 12 residues. This CDR3 is CASSGQGVTQYF. The DNA for the CDR3 is TGTGCCAGCAGTGGACAGGGAGTAACGCAGTATTTT.

The chain couples TRBV7-6 to TRBJ2-7; D may be TRBD2 (5 bases). The CDR3 consists of 15 residues. Germline lookup yields CDR1 SGHVS and CDR2 FNYEAQ. Deletions cut 1 base from V and 3 bases from J, with 13 bases between. CDR3 sequence reads: CASSLGRGGIYEQYF. The CDR3 region has the DNA TGTGCCAGCAGCTTAGGACGGGGTGGCATCTACGAGCAGTACTTC. The variable domain in full, completed from reference TRBV7-6 and TRBJ2-7, reads GAGVSQSPRYKVTKRGQDVALRCDPISGHVSLYWYRQALGQGPEFLTYFNYEAQQDKSGLPNDRFSAERPEGSISTLTIQRTEQRDSAMYRCASSLGRGGIYEQYFGPGTRLTVT.

The CDR3 nucleotides read TGCGCCAGCAGCCCGGGACAGGGGAGGGAAAAACTGTTTTTT. Translation: CASSPGQGREKLFF. The gene calls are TRBV5-1 and TRBJ1-4, with 10 bases identical to TRBD1. This CDR3 spans 14 amino acids. Trimming at V came to 4 bases and at J to 8 bases, leaving 5 bases not matched to a gene. Germline lookup yields CDR1 SGHRS and CDR2 YFSETQ.

In nucleotides, the CDR3 is TGTGCCAGCATAGGTGGGAGGGGTTCCTACAATGAGCAGTTCTTC. The encoded protein is CASIGGRGSYNEQFF. V usage is TRBV7-9 and J usage is TRBJ2-1; 7 nucleotides align to TRBD2. V dropped 7 bases and J dropped 1; count of bases not matched to a gene: 7. Germline values: CDR1 SEHNR, CDR2 FQNEAQ (reference sequence). CDR3 size: 15 residues.

The sample holds a few counts of this clone. This chain connects TRBV7-2 to TRBJ2-5, with D unclear. CDR3 length: 13 amino acids. The V gene lost 1 base and the J gene lost 1 base, with 4 bases spanning the gap. CDR1 and CDR2 from the germline V gene are SGHTA and FQGNSA. The CDR3 region is CASSLVLQETQYF. The CDR3 DNA sequence: TGTGCCAGCAGCTTAGTCCTCCAAGAGACCCAGTACTTC.

The chain couples TRBV10-3 to TRBJ1-5; D uncertain. Germline V gene sequence: CDR1 ENHRY, CDR2 SYGVKD. The CDR3 is 17 amino acids. CDR3 bases: TGTCCTAGACGGAAATCCGCTCTGACAATCAGCGGGTGGCCCCAGCATTTT. It codes for CPRRKSALTISGWPQHF.

This clone was seen a few times. One end of the junction does not line up with germline, which may come from a read error. The chain combines TRBV5-6 with TRBJ1-2; possibly TRBD1 for D (5 bases). Germline V lookup: CDR1 SGHDT, CDR2 YYEEEE. The CDR3 is 13 amino acids. CDR3 sequence reads: CASTLNRNYGYTF. CDR3 in DNA: TGTGCCAGCACCTTGAACAGGAACTATGGCTACACCTTC. The full variable domain, completed using reference TRBV5-6 and TRBJ1-2, is DAGVTQSPTHLIKTRGQQVTLRCSPKSGHDTVSWYQQALGQGPQFIFQYYEEEERQRGNFPDRFSGHQFPNYSSELNVNALLLGDSALYLCASTLNRNYGYTFGSGTRLTVV.

This clone was detected only a few times. The rearrangement uses TRBV27 and TRBJ2-2, with D hard to call. Germline-derived CDR1 and CDR2 are MNHEY and SMNVEV (reference sequence). The CDR3 extends over 12 amino acids. V gave up 3 bases and J gave up 4 bases, with 3 bases separating them. As DNA, the CDR3 is TGTGCCAGCAGTTTTGGCACCGGGGAGCTGTTTTTT. Translation: CASSFGTGELFF.

This chain links TRBV18 with TRBJ2-1; 7 bases align to TRBD2. In germline, CDR1 is KGHSH, CDR2 LQKENI. V lost 6 bases and J lost 5; bases outside the gene matches: 4. The CDR3 extends over 13 amino acids. The CDR3 protein is CASSGGRDNEQFF. The CDR3 DNA follows: TGTGCCAGCTCGGGAGGGAGGGACAATGAGCAGTTCTTC.

The chain uses TRBV11-3 and TRBJ2-5; D is uncertain. Germline V gives CDR1 SGHNT, CDR2 YENEEA. The V end was cut by 5 bases, the J end by 3 bases, with 10 bases between. The CDR3 is 13 residues long. The CDR3 nucleotides are TGTGCCAGCAGCCCACTGGTAAAAGAGACCCAGTACTTC. This translates into CASSPLVKETQYF.

The chain combines TRBV6-5 with TRBJ2-5, with 12 positions matching TRBD2. This CDR3 contains 15 residues. CDR1 and CDR2 from the germline V gene are MNHEY and SVGAGI. J was trimmed by 3 bases and V by 4 bases; bases with no gene match: 3. The CDR3 DNA reads as TGTGCCAGCAGTTCAGGACTAGCGGGAAAAGAGACCCAGTACTTC. Residues: CASSSGLAGKETQYF.

J is TRBJ2-7 and V is TRBV7-2; 14 bases fit TRBD2. Trimming removed 3 bases from V and 4 bases from J; junction bases left unmatched: 14. The CDR3 runs 19 residues. The germline V gene has CDR1 SGHTA and CDR2 FQGNSA. CDR3 protein: CASSFDLSGTSGRGYEQYF. DNA for the CDR3: TGTGCCAGCAGCTTCGATCTCTCCGGGACTAGCGGGAGAGGGTACGAGCAGTACTTC.

This clone has only a few counts. The chain has TRBV11-2 and TRBJ1-6; unclear D gene. V was cut by 3 bases and J by 7 bases, with 10 bases left in between. Germline lookup yields CDR1 SGHAT and CDR2 FQNNGV. The CDR3 extends over 14 amino acids. As DNA, the CDR3 is TGTGCCAGCAGCTTTTGGACGGAGAATTCACCCCTCCACTTT. Its translation: CASSFWTENSPLHF. The full variable domain, its missing parts supplied by reference TRBV11-2 and TRBJ1-6, is EAGVAQSPRYKIIEKRQSVAFWCNPISGHATLYWYQQILGQGPKLLIQFQNNGVVDDSQLPKDRFSAERLKGVDSTLKIQPAKLEDSAVYLCASSFWTENSPLHFGNGTRLTVT.

The chain links TRBV5-1 to TRBJ2-1, with 9 bases lining up with TRBD2. The germline gives CDR1 SGHRS, CDR2 YFSETQ. The CDR3 length is 15 residues. The J segment lost 8 bases and the V segment lost 8 bases, leaving 14 bases of the junction unmatched. In nucleotides, the CDR3 is TGCGCCAGTACCCCAGGGCTAGCGGGACGAGATGAGCAGTTCTTC. It specifies CASTPGLAGRDEQFF.

The chain links TRBV7-2 to TRBJ2-7, with 9 bases aligning to TRBD2. Trimming cost V 1 base and J 6 bases; bases outside gene matches: 10. Germline loops: CDR1 SGHTA, CDR2 FQGNSA. The CDR3 runs 16 residues. The CDR3 DNA sequence: TGTGCCAGCAGCTTAGGGACTAGCGTAGCGCGGCTCGAGCAGTACTTC. It encodes CASSLGTSVARLEQYF.

Concerning this clone: Mismatch with germline at one junction end may stem from a read error. The gene calls are TRBV5-4 and TRBJ2-5; unclear D gene. The V gene's germline CDR1 is SGHNT and CDR2 YYREEE (reference sequence). This CDR3 has 14 residues. CDR3: CARSSNLRRETQYF. In DNA, the CDR3 is TGTGCCAGAAGCTCGAATTTGAGACGGGAGACCCAGTACTTC.

This chain's CDR3 is CASMIWDGYTF. For the CDR3, the DNA is TGTGCCAGCATGATTTGGGATGGCTACACCTTC. The chain employs TRBV6-1 and TRBJ1-2; D is uncertain. CDR1 MNHNS and CDR2 SASEGT come from the germline V gene. Trimming stripped 7 bases from V and 6 bases from J, with 9 bases between. The CDR3 spans 11 residues.

The gene calls are TRBV5-1 and TRBJ2-7; D perhaps matches TRBD2 (5 bases). The CDR3 runs to 13 residues. V lost 4 bases to trimming and J lost 4 bases, with 12 bases between them. Per the germline V gene, CDR1 is SGHRS and CDR2 is YFSETQ. The CDR3 spells CASSVGIQYEQYF. The CDR3 nucleotides are TGCGCCAGCAGCGTCGGGATCCAATACGAGCAGTACTTC.

The chain uses TRBV4-3 and TRBJ2-3; D is unclear. The CDR3 consists of 14 residues. The germline V gene has CDR1 LGHNA and CDR2 YSLEER. Trimming cost V 1 base and J 2 bases, with 7 bases left between them. The CDR3, as DNA: TGCGCCAGCAGCCAAGGGCAGCTCACAGATACGCAGTATTTT. The encoded protein is CASSQGQLTDTQYF.

This sequence joins TRBV4-1 and TRBJ1-4; D remains ambiguous. Germline CDR1 reads MGHRA; CDR2 reads YSYEKL. The length of the CDR3 is 15 residues. Trimming stripped 0 bases from V and 4 bases from J, with 9 bases between. In DNA, the CDR3 is TGCGCCAGCAGCCAAGACCCGGGAGATAATGAAAAACTGTTTTTT. Translating gives CASSQDPGDNEKLFF.